The clone carrying this T cell receptor beta chain was detected many times. What it binds is not known. The sample is drawn from a study of T cells in Graves' hyperthyroidism and ophthalmopathy. The study's findings and limits: A 13 V-J signature model discriminated ophthalmopathy versus stable hyperthyroidism.

TCR beta CDR3 region amplification was performed from RNA transcripts. Initially, a first-round RT-PCR of the TCR CDR3 employed the HTBI primer set. TCRdb independently ran MiXCR on the multiplex PCR reads; one entry per CDR3 protein. This table holds approximately 610,000 distinct CDR3 sequences, roughly 14% found once. Under 3 months was the duration of disease in ophthalmopathy patients, who also had a Clinical Activity Score of at least 3 and a NOSPECS grade of at least 4. The CDR3 length is 13 residues. Trimming took off 10 bases at V and 5 bases at J, with 14 bases between the two ends. CDR1 is SNHLY, CDR2 FYNNEI, per germline.

The V call is TRBV2, the J call TRBJ2-2; D remains ambiguous. This TCR came from a woman between 35 and 50 years old with Graves' ophthalmopathy. Source material: blood. DNA for the CDR3: TGTGCCACGGGCCCCCTGGGGACCGGGGAGCTGTTTTTT. Translating it yields CATGPLGTGELFF. Complete variable domain (other parts from reference TRBV2 and TRBJ2-2): EPEVTQTPSHQVTQMGQEVILRCVPISNHLYFYWYRQILGQKVEFLVSFYNNEISEKSEIFDDQFSVERPDGSNFTLKIRSTKLEDSAMYFCATGPLGTGELFFGEGSRLTVL.